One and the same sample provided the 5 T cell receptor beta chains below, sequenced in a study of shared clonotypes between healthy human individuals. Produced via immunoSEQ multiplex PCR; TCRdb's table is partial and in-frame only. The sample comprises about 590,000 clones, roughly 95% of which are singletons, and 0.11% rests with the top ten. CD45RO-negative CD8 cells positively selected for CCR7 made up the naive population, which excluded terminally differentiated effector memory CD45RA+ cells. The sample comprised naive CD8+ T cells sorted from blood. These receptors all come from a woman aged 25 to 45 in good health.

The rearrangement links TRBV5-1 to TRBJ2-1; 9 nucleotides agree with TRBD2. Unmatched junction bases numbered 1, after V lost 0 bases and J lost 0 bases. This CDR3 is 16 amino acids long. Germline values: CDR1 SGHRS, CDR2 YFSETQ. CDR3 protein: CASSLDSGSSYNEQFF. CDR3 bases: TGCGCCAGCAGCTTGGATAGCGGGAGCTCCTACAATGAGCAGTTCTTC.

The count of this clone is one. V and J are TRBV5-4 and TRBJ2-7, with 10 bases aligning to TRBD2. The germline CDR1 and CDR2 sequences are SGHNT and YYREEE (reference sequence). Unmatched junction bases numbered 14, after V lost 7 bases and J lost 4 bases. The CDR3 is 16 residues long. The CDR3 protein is CASRREYASGSYEQYF. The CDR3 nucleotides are TGTGCCAGCCGAAGGGAGTACGCTAGCGGGAGTTACGAGCAGTACTTC. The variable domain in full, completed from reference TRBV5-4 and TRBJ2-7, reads ETGVTQSPTHLIKTRGQQVTLRCSSQSGHNTVSWYQQALGQGPQFIFQYYREEENGRGNFPPRFSGLQFPNYSSELNVNALELDDSALYLCASRREYASGSYEQYFGPGTRLTVT.

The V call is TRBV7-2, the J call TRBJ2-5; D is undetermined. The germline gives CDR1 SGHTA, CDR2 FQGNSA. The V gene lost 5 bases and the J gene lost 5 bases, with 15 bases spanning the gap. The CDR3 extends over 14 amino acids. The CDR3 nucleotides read TGTGCCAGCAGCCACCTGACGGGTAGGGAGACCCAGTACTTC. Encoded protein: CASSHLTGRETQYF.

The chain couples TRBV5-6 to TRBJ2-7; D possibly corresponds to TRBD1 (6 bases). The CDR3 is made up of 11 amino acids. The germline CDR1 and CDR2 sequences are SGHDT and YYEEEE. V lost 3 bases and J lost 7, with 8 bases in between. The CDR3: CASSSGQEQYF. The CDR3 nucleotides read TGTGCCAGCAGCTCCGGACAGGAGCAGTACTTC.

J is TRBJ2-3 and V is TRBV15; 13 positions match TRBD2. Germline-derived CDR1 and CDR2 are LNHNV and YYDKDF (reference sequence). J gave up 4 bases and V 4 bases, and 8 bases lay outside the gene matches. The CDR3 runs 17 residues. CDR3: CATSTQLAGGPADTQYF. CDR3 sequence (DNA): TGTGCCACCAGCACACAACTAGCGGGAGGGCCGGCAGATACGCAGTATTTT.